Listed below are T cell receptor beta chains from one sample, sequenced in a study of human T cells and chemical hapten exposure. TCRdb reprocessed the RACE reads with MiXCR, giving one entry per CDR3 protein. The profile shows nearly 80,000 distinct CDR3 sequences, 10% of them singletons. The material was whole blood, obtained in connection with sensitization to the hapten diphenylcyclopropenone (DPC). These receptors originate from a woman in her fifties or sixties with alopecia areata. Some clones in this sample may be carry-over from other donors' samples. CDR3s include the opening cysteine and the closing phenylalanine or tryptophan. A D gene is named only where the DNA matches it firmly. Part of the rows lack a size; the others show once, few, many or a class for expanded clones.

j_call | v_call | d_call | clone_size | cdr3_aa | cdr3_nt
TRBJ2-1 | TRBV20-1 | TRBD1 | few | CRAGTGGGEQFF | TGCAGAGCCGGGACAGGGGGCGGTGAGCAGTTCTTC
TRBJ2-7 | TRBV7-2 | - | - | CASSLGRGPYEQYF | TGTGCCAGCAGCTTAGGGCGAGGACCCTACGAGCAGTACTTC
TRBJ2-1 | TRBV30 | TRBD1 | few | CAWKRDREDNEQFF | TGTGCCTGGAAAAGGGACAGGGAGGACAATGAGCAGTTCTTC
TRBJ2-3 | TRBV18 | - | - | CASSPRDHSSTDTQYF | TGTGCCAGCTCACCAAGGGACCACTCTAGCACAGATACGCAGTATTTT
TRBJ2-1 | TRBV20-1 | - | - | CSARDAPGSSYNEQFF | TGCAGTGCTAGAGATGCCCCCGGGAGCTCCTACAATGAGCAGTTCTTC
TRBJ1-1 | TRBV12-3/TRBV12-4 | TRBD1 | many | CATRPQGDKGHLTNTEAFF | TGTGCCACCAGACCACAGGGGGACAAGGGCCATCTCACGAACACTGAAGCTTTCTTT
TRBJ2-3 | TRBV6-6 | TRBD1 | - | CATQGSASTDTQYF | TGTGCCACACAGGGGAGCGCGAGCACAGATACGCAGTATTTT
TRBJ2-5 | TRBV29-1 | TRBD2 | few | CSVGGGQETQYF | TGCAGCGTTGGCGGGGGGCAGGAGACCCAGTACTTC
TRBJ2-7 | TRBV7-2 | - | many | CASTRDGTVYEQYF | TGTGCCAGCACCAGGGACGGAACCGTCTACGAGCAGTACTTC
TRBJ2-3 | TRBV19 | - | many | CASSIRSPSTDTQYF | TGTGCCAGTAGTATTCGGAGCCCCAGCACAGATACGCAGTATTTT
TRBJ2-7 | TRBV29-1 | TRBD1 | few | CSGGQGVYEQYF | TGCAGCGGTGGACAGGGTGTGTACGAGCAGTACTTC
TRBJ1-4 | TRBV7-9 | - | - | CASSRTGTTTNEKLFF | TGTGCCAGCAGCCGGACCGGGACAACAACTAATGAAAAACTGTTTTTT
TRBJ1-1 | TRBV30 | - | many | CAWSRLNTEAFF | TGTGCCTGGAGTCGGTTGAACACTGAAGCTTTCTTT
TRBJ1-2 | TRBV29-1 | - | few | CSVRVDNYGYTF | TGCAGCGTTCGCGTAGATAACTATGGCTACACCTTC
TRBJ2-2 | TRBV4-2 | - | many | CASSDPSALGELFF | TGTGCCAGCAGCGACCCCTCAGCGCTCGGGGAGCTGTTTTTT
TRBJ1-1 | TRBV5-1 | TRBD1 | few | CASSGLRTGGDDEAFF | TGCGCCAGCAGCGGGCTTAGGACAGGGGGCGATGATGAAGCTTTCTTT
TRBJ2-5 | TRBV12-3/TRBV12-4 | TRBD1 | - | CASSPGQGRQETQYF | TGTGCCAGCAGTCCTGGACAGGGCCGCCAAGAGACCCAGTACTTC
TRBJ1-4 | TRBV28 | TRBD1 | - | CASQWGQGREKLFF | TGTGCCTCCCAGTGGGGACAGGGCCGGGAAAAACTGTTTTTT
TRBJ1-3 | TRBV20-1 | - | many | CSARDRRSINTIYF | TGCAGTGCTAGAGATAGGAGGTCGATAAACACCATATATTTT
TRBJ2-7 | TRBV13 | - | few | CASSLRRTVYDEQYF | TGTGCCAGCAGCTTAAGACGGACCGTCTACGATGAGCAGTACTTC
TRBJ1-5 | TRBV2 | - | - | CASTATESLGQPQHF | TGTGCCAGCACCGCGACCGAATCCCTTGGGCAGCCCCAGCATTTT
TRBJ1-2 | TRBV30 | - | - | CAWRYTGSGYTF | TGTGCCTGGAGGTACACAGGGAGTGGCTACACCTTC
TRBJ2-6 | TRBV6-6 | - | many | CASSFRAGANVLTF | TGTGCCAGCAGTTTCAGGGCTGGGGCCAACGTCCTGACTTTC
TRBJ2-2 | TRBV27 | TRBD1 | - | CASSLSGQGSTGELFF | TGTGCCAGCAGTTTATCAGGACAGGGGAGCACCGGGGAGCTGTTTTTT
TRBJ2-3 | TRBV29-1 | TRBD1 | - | CSVERQGADTQYF | TGCAGCGTTGAGCGGCAGGGGGCAGATACGCAGTATTTT
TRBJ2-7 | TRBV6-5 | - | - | CATKTAYEQYF | TGTGCCACCAAGACAGCCTACGAGCAGTACTTC
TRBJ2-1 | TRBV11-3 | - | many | CASSDSGPQGDEQFF | TGTGCCAGCAGCGACAGCGGGCCCCAGGGGGATGAGCAGTTCTTC
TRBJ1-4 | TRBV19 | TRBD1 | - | CASRLPGQGDEKLFF | TGTGCCAGTCGCCTACCGGGACAGGGCGATGAAAAACTGTTTTTT
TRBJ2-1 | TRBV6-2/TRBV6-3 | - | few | CASSYGASASDEQFF | TGTGCCAGCAGTTACGGAGCTAGCGCCTCAGATGAGCAGTTCTTC
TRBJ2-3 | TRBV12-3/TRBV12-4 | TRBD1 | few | CASSQDRVRTDTQYF | TGTGCCAGCAGTCAAGACAGGGTGAGAACAGATACGCAGTATTTT
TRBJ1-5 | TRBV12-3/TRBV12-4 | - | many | CASSFWGNQPQHF | TGTGCCAGCAGTTTCTGGGGCAATCAGCCCCAGCATTTT
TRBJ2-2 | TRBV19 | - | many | CASSMTWGPGELFF | TGTGCCAGTAGTATGACATGGGGACCCGGGGAGCTGTTTTTT
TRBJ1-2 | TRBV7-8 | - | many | CASSPVGASYGYTF | TGTGCCAGCAGCCCGGTAGGCGCATCCTATGGCTACACCTTC
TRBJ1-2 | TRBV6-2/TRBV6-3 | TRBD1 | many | CASNDRDGYTF | TGTGCCAGCAATGACAGGGATGGCTACACCTTC
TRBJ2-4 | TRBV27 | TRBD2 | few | CASSLSGGANWYF | TGTGCCAGCAGTTTAAGCGGGGGCGCAAATTGGTACTTC
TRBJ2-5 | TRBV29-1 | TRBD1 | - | CSAVRDRGQETQYF | TGCAGCGCCGTCCGGGACAGAGGACAAGAGACCCAGTACTTC
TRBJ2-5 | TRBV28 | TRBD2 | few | CASWTSEIETQYF | TGTGCCAGCTGGACTAGCGAAATAGAGACCCAGTACTTC
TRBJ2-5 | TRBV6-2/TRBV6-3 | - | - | CASTEQVTRFQETQYF | TGTGCCAGCACCGAACAGGTCACCCGCTTTCAAGAGACCCAGTACTTC
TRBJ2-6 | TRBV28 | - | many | CASSLGRAGSGANVLTF | TGTGCCAGCAGTTTAGGCAGGGCGGGCTCTGGGGCCAACGTCCTGACTTTC
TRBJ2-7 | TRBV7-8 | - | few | CASSFTQSSYEQYF | TGTGCCAGCAGCTTTACACAGTCCTCCTACGAGCAGTACTTC
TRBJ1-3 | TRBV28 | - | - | CASSLGGRSHTIYF | TGTGCCAGCAGTTTAGGCGGCAGGTCGCACACCATATATTTT
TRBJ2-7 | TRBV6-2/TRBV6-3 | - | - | CASSGRFYEQYF | TGTGCCAGCAGTGGACGGTTCTACGAGCAGTACTTC
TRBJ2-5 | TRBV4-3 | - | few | CASSHGSGTQETQYF | TGCGCCAGCAGCCACGGCTCCGGGACTCAAGAGACCCAGTACTTC
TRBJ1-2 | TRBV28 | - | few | CASTDLTRGYTF | TGTGCCAGCACAGATCTAACGCGGGGCTACACCTTC
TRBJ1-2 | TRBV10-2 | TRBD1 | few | CASRPGQAYGYTF | TGCGCCAGCAGACCGGGACAGGCGTATGGCTACACCTTC
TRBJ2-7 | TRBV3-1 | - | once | CASSQDLWNGTYEQYF | TGTGCCAGCAGCCAAGATCTTTGGAACGGTACCTACGAGCAGTACTTC
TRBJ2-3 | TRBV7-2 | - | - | CASSFSVADTQYF | TGTGCCAGCAGCTTCAGCGTTGCAGATACGCAGTATTTT
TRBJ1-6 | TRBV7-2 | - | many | CASTHMNSPLHF | TGTGCCAGCACCCACATGAATTCACCCCTCCACTTT
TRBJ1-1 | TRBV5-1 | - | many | CASSLVWNTEAFF | TGCGCCAGCAGCTTGGTTTGGAACACTGAAGCTTTCTTT
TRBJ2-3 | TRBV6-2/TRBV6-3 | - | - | CASGSPRADTQYF | TGTGCCAGCGGCTCTCCTCGGGCAGATACGCAGTATTTT
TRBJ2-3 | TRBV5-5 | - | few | CASSSGPDTQYF | TGTGCCAGCAGCTCCGGGCCTGATACGCAGTATTTT
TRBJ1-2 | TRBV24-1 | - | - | CATSDSAGGFYGYTF | TGTGCCACCAGTGATTCCGCGGGAGGGTTTTATGGCTACACCTTC
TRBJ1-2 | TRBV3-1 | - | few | CASSQGTGYTF | TGTGCCAGCAGCCAGGGTACAGGGTACACCTTC
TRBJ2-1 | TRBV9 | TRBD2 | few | CASSVDISGEYNEQFF | TGTGCCAGCAGCGTAGATATCAGCGGGGAGTACAATGAGCAGTTCTTC
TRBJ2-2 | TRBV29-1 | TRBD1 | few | CSVGTGATGELFF | TGCAGCGTTGGGACAGGGGCGACCGGGGAGCTGTTTTTT
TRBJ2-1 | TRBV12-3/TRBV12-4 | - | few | CASSSPPPAESYNEQFF | TGTGCCAGCAGTTCCCCGCCCCCAGCGGAGTCCTACAATGAGCAGTTCTTC
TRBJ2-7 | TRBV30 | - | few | CAWSAGLLSSYEQYF | TGTGCCTGGAGTGCGGGACTTTTAAGCTCCTACGAGCAGTACTTC
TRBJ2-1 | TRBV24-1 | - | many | CATSGAPSYNEQFF | TGTGCCACCAGTGGGGCACCCTCCTACAATGAGCAGTTCTTC
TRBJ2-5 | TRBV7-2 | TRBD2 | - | CASSPSGTSADAGETQYF | TGTGCCAGCAGCCCCTCCGGGACTAGCGCGGACGCGGGAGAGACCCAGTACTTC
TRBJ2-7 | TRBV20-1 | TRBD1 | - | CSATQPGQVTYEQYF | TGCAGTGCTACCCAACCGGGACAGGTAACCTACGAGCAGTACTTC